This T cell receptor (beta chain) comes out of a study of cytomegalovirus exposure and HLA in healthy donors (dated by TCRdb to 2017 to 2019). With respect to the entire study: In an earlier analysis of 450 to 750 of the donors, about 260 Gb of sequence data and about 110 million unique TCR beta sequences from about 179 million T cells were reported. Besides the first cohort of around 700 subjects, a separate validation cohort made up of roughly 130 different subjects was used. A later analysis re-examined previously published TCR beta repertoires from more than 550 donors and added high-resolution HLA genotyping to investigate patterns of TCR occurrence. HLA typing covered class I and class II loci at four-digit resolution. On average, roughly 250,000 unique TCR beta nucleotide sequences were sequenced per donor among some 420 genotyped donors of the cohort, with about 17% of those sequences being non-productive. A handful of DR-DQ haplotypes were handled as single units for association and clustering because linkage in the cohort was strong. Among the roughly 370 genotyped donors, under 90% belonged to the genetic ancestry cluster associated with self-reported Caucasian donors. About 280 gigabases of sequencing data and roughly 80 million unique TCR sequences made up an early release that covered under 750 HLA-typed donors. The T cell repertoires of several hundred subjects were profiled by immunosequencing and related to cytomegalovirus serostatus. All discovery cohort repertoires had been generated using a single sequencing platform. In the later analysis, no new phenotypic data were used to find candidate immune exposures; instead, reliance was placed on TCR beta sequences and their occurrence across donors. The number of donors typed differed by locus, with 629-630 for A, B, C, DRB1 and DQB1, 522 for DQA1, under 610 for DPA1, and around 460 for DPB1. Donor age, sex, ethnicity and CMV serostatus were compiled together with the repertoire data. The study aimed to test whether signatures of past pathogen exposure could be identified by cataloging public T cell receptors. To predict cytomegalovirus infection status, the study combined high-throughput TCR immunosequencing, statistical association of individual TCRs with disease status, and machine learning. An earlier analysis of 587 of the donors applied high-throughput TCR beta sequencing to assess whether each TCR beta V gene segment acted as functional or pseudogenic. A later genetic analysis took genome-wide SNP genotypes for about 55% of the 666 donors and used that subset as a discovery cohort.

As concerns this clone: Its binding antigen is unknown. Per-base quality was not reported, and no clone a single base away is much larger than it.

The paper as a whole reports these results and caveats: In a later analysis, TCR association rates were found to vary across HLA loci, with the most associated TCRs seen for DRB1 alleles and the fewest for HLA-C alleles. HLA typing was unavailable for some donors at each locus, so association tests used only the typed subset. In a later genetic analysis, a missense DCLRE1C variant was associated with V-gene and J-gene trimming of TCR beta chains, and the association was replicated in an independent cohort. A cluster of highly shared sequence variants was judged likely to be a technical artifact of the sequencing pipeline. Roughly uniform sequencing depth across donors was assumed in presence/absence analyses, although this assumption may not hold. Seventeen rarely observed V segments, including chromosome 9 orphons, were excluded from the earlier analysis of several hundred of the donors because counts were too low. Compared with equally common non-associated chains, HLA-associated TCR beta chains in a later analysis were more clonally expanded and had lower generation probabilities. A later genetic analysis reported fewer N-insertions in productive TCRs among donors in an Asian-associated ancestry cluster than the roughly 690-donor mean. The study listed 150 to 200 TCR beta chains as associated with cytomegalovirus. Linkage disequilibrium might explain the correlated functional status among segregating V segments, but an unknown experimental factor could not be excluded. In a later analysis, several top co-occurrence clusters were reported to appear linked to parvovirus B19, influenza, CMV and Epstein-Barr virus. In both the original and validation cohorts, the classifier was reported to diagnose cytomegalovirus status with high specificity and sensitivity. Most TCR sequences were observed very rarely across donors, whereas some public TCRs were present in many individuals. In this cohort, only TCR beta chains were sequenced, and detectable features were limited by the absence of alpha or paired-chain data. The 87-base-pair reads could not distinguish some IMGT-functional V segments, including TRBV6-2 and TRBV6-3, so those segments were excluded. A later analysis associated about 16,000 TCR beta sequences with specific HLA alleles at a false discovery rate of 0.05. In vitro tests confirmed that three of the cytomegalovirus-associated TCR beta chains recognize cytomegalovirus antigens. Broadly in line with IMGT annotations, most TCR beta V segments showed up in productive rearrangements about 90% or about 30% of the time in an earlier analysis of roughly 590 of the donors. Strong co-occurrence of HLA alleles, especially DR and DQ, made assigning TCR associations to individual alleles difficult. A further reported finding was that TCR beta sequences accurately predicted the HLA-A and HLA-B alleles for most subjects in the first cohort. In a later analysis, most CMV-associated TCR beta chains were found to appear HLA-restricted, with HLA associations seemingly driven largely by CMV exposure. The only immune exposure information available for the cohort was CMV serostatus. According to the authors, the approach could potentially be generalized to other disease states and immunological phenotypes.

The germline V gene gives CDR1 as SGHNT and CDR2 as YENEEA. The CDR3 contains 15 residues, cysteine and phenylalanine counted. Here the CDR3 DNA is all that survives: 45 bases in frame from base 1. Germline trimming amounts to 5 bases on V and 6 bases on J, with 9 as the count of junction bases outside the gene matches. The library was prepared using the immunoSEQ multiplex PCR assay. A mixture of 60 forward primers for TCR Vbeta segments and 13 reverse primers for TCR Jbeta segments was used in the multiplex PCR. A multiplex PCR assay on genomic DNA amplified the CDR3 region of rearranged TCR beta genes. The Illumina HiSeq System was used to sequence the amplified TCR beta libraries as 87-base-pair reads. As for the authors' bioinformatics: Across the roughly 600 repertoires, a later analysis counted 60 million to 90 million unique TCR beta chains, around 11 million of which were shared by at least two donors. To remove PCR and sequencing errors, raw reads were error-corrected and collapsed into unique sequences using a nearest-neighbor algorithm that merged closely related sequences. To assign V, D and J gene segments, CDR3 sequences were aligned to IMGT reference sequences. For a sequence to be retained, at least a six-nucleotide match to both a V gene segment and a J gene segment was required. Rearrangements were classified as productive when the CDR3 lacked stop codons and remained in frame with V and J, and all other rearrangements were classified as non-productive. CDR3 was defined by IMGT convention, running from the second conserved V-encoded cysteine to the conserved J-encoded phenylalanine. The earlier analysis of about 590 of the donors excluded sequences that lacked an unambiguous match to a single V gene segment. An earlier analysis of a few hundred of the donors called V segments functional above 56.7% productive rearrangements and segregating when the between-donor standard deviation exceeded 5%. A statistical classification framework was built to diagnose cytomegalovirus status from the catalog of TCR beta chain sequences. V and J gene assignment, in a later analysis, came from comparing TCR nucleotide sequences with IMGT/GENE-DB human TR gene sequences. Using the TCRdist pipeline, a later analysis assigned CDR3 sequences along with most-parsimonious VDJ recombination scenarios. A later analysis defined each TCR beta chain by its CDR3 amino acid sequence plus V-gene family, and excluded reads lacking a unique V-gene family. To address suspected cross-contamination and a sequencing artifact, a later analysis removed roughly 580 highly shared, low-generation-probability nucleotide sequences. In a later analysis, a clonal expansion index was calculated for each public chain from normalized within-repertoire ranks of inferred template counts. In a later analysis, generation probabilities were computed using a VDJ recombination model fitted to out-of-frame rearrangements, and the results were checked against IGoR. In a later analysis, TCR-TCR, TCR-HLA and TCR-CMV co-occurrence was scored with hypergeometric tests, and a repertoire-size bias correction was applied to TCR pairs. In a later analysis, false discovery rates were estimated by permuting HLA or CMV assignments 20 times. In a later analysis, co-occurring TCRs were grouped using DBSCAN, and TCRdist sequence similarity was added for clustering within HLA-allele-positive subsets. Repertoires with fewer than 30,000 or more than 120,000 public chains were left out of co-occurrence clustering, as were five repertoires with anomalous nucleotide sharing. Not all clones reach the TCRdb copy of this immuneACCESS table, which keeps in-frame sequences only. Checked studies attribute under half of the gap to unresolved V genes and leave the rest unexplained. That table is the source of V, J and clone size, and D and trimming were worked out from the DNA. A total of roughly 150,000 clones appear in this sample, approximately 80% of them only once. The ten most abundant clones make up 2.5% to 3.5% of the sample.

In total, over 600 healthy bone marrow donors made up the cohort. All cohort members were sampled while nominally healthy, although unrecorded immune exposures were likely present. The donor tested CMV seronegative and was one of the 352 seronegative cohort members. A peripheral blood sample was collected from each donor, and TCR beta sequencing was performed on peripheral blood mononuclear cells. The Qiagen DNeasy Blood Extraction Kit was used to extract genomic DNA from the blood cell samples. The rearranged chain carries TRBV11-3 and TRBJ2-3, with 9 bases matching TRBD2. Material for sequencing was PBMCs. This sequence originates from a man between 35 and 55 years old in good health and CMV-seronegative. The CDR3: CASSDDSGSLDTQYF. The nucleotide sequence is TGTGCCAGCAGCGACGATAGCGGGAGTTTGGATACGCAGTATTTT.